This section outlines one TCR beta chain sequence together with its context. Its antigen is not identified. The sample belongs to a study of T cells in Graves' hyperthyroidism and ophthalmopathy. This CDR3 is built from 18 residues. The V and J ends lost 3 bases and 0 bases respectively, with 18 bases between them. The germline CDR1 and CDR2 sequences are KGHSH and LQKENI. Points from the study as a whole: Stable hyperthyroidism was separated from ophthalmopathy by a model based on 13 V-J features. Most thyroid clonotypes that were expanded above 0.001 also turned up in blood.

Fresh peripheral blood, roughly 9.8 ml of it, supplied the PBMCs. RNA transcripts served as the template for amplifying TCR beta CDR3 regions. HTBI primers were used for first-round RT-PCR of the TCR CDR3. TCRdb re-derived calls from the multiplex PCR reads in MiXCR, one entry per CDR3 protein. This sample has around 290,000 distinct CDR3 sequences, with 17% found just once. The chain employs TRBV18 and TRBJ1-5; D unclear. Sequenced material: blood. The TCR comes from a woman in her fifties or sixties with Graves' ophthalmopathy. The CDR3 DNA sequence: TGTGCCAGCTCACCCCAGGCTCCACGTACAACTAGCAATCAGCCCCAGCATTTT. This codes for CASSPQAPRTTSNQPQHF.